This record looks at one TCR beta chain sequence and its context. This clone's antigen is unknown. No qualities accompany the bases; no much larger clone lies one base away. The approximately 40 donors, aged about 6 to 95 years, were systemically healthy Caucasian individuals from Russia. Roughly 9 milliliters of peripheral blood were drawn from each donor into EDTA-treated Vacutainer tubes. Ficoll-Paque density-gradient centrifugation was used to isolate PBMCs, with at least 7 million per sample. Total RNA, at least 6 micrograms per sample, was extracted from PBMCs with Trizol reagent. Naive CD45RAhigh/CD27high T cell percentages were measured by flow cytometry on a PBMC aliquot from every donor. CDR1 SQVTM and CDR2 ANQGSEA are derived from the germline V gene. Inclusive of the bounding cysteine and phenylalanine, the CDR3 is 13 residues long. The kept DNA is CDR3 alone, 39 bases in frame from the first base. Trimming costs V 3 bases and J 8 bases, and their ends lie 16 bases apart.

The source of the sample is a study of blood T cells in healthy people across ages (dated by TCRdb to between 2014 and 2017). In the study overall: In model experiments, template switching captured roughly one uniquely barcoded TCR beta cDNA molecule for every two T cells. Age-related changes in TCR beta repertoire diversity were measured in the study by deep sequencing normalized with unique cDNA molecular identifiers. Four age groups were formed from the donors: young (average roughly 16 years), middle-aged (more than 35), aged (62) and long-lived (less than 85). Two additional independent replicas of 1 million unique cDNA reads from the same blood draw were analyzed for two donors (one aged 18 to 30 and one aged 80 or older). What the work shows at the level of the full study, not this receptor alone: Observed TCR beta diversity correlated strongly with the percentage of naive T cells measured by flow cytometry. The CMV infection status of donors was not known, potentially confounding age-related changes in expanded clonotypes. Bulk unsorted PBMC profiling prevented conclusive comparison of naive and antigen-experienced compartments. Compared with the aged group, the long-lived group had more naive CD4+ T cells, fewer expanded clones and increased TCR diversity, suggesting age selection. Estimates of total diversity based on one million sequenced T cells were considered lower bounds and underestimates. As age increased, observed TCR beta diversity per million T cells dropped in a roughly linear way, and a significant reduction was already evident by age 40.

Library prep was done by 5' RACE. Sequencing was performed on an Illumina HiSeq 2500. The second PCR ran for roughly 6 to 11 cycles and used a J-beta primer mix along with a sample-barcoded 5' primer. A unique molecular identifier was introduced onto each TCR beta cDNA molecule by a template-switch 5' adaptor carrying 12 random nucleotides. At least 2.5 million CDR3-containing paired-end reads were obtained from each sample. All of the RNA was converted into first-strand cDNA using the Mint cDNA synthesis kit, with a TRBC-specific oligonucleotide serving as the primer. Following uracil-DNA glycosylase treatment, a first 18-cycle PCR with universal primers M1SS and BC2_uni_R was performed on all cDNA. The original pipeline was this. Normalization of each sample was performed by random selection of 1 million high-quality reads, each carrying a distinct molecular identifier. Instead of being binned into consensus sequences, reads that shared molecular identifiers were thrown out. MiTCR, set to a Q25 quality threshold and the strictest error-elimination algorithm, was used for CDR3 identification, clonotype clustering and error correction. A nonparametric unseen species model using Euler transformation provided a lower-bound estimate of total TCR beta diversity. TCRdb's own reprocessing of the public reads used fastp at Q25 and MiXCR and kept productive beta chains. Rows with a matching CDR3 protein are joined into one entry that keeps the most common DNA and genes. What appears here as the V and J calls and clone size reflects TCRdb's work, not the paper's. Within this sample are about 780,000 distinct CDR3 sequences, with 20% to 30% of them counted one time only. The ten top clones hold about 3% of the sample.

The same data also contributed to another study, on T cells of mothers and their children. The second paper further reports: The donors were nine systemically healthy Caucasian individuals, made up of three mothers and their six children. cDNA synthesis used all of the extracted RNA, with 1.5 ug of RNA in each 15 ul reaction. In the second PCR, the M1S primer added sample barcodes and 2-4 random nucleotides. Over 9.5 million TCR beta CDR3 reads were obtained for each mother, and approximately 3.2 million reads were obtained for each child. Thymic selection shapes the output of TCR recombination in a similar way in related and unrelated pairs, and inherited differences have a minor effect. Normalized repertoire overlap in related mother-child pairs was always slightly higher than in unrelated mother-child pairs, but the difference was never significant. No persistent microchimeric T cell clones were found, with a detection sensitivity of approximately 100 clones per million clonotypes. Deep NGS was used in the study to compare the TCR beta repertoires of mothers and children and to look for features that separate related mother-child pairs from unrelated individuals. Mothers averaged about 37 +/- 4 years of age and children averaged around 10 +/- 4 years. After adapter ligation was performed with NEBNext reagents, the libraries were sequenced on an Illumina HiSeq 2000 with 100+100 nt paired-end reads. Mother and child libraries were prepared a month apart and sequenced in separate runs to prevent cross-contamination. For each donor, somewhere between about 450,000 and 2,200,000 distinct TCR beta clonotypes were identified. Naive TCR beta clonotypes were estimated from low-frequency clonotypes matched to each donor's FACS-determined naive share, without sorting.

This TCR was recovered from a boy between 10 and 17 years old in good health. The chain is encoded by TRBV29-1 joined to TRBJ1-2, with no confidently assigned D gene. Material for sequencing was blood. At the DNA level, the sequence is TGCAGCGTTGATTTACACCCCGTCGGGGGCTACACCTTC. Translated, this gives CSVDLHPVGGYTF.